These 23 T cell receptor beta chains came from one sample sequenced in a study of blood T cell repertoires in COVID-19. The method was immunoSEQ multiplex PCR; TCRdb's version includes in-frame clones alone and lacks a portion of them. The sample contains about 200,000 clones, 65% to 85% of which appear only once. Source material: PBMCs or T cells enriched from blood (not recorded which). Receptor source: a woman between 40 and 55 years old with acute COVID-19.

The V gene is TRBV5-1, the J gene TRBJ2-7, with 8 bases aligning to TRBD2. This CDR3 comprises 15 residues. Losses at the gene ends were 5 bases for V and 4 bases for J; bases not matched to a gene: 11. CDR1 is SGHRS, CDR2 YFSETQ, per germline. The CDR3 loop reads CASRKTSGRDYEQYF. The CDR3 bases are TGCGCCAGCAGGAAAACTAGCGGACGCGATTACGAGCAGTACTTC.

The chain links TRBV7-2 to TRBJ1-2; D is unresolved. This CDR3 has 12 residues. Germline loops: CDR1 SGHTA, CDR2 FQGNSA. With 5 bases removed from V and 0 bases from J, the gap between germline ends came to 4 bases. For the CDR3, the DNA is TGTGCCAGCAGCCCCACTAACTATGGCTACACCTTC. Translated, it gives CASSPTNYGYTF.

The table lists this clone with a few counts. The CDR3 DNA sequence: TGTGCCAGCAGCCAACAGGGTATCACAGATACGCAGTATTTT. Translated: CASSQQGITDTQYF. The rearrangement uses TRBV6-5 and TRBJ2-3; possible D gene TRBD1, 6 bases. The V end was cut by 6 bases, the J end by 2 bases, with 12 bases between. Germline V gene data show CDR1 as MNHEY and CDR2 as SVGAGI. The CDR3 is 14 residues long.

The rearrangement links TRBV5-5 to TRBJ1-2; a weak D match, TRBD1 (6 bases). Germline CDR1 is SGHKS and CDR2 is YYEKEE (reference sequence). V lost 3 bases, J lost 0 bases, and 9 bases lay in between. This CDR3 has 14 amino acids. Written as DNA, the CDR3 is TGTGCCAGCAGCTGGGACATGTCTAACTATGGCTACACCTTC. Encoded protein: CASSWDMSNYGYTF.

The J gene is TRBJ1-4, the V gene TRBV9, with D possibly being TRBD1 (6 bases). Germline values: CDR1 SGDLS, CDR2 YYNGEE. CDR3 length equals 14 residues. Trimming removed 4 bases at V and 7 bases at J, with 14 bases between. This CDR3 is CASSPRWGREKLFF. The CDR3 DNA reads as TGTGCCAGCAGCCCACGATGGGGGCGTGAAAAACTGTTTTTT.

The genes are TRBV5-1 and TRBJ1-4, with a possible D match to TRBD1 (6 bases). V was clipped by 4 bases and J by 4 bases, with 11 bases between them. Germline values: CDR1 SGHRS, CDR2 YFSETQ. The CDR3 contains 14 residues. This chain's CDR3 is CASSPGAVNEKLFF. CDR3 bases: TGCGCCAGCAGCCCAGGGGCCGTTAATGAAAAACTGTTTTTT.

The chain links TRBV4-2 to TRBJ2-1; TRBD2 is a possible D gene (5 bases). CDR1 and CDR2 (germline): LGHNA, YNFKEQ. The CDR3 sequence is 16 residues long. The V end lost 4 bases, the J end lost 0 bases, and 13 bases lay between the germline ends. The CDR3 DNA sequence: TGTGCCAGCAGCCCCTCCGGGGAGAGCTCCTACAATGAGCAGTTCTTC. Residues: CASSPSGESSYNEQFF.

The chain is built from TRBV10-3 and TRBJ2-5, with 10 bases that match TRBD1. Looked up from germline, CDR1 is ENHRY and CDR2 is SYGVKD. This CDR3 has 13 amino acids. The V segment lost 8 bases and the J segment 2 bases; nucleotides outside the gene matches: 2. The CDR3 DNA is TGTGCCATCGGGACAGGGGATCAAGAGACCCAGTACTTC. Encoded protein: CAIGTGDQETQYF.

The chain carries TRBV18 and TRBJ2-2, with TRBD1 as a possible D gene (6 bases). The CDR3 length is 14 residues. Germline V CDR1 and CDR2: KGHSH, LQKENI. The V end was cut by 5 bases, the J end by 6 bases, with 13 bases between. The CDR3 nucleotides read TGTGCCAGCTCAAGCGACAGGTTGGCCGGGGAGCTGTTTTTT. Translating gives CASSSDRLAGELFF.

This clone was counted a single time. V is TRBV5-1 and J is TRBJ1-1; 8 positions agree with TRBD1. Germline loops: CDR1 SGHRS, CDR2 YFSETQ. The CDR3 is made up of 17 amino acids. The junction had 17 bases not matched to a gene; V was cut back by 5 bases and J by 5 bases. For the CDR3, the DNA is TGCGCCAGCAGACCGAGGGGTCAGGGGGCAGGTGGGACTGAAGCTTTCTTT. It is translated as CASRPRGQGAGGTEAFF.

The chain joins TRBV10-3 to TRBJ2-1, with a weak D call TRBD1 (6 bases). This CDR3 has 15 residues. Trimming left V 0 bases short and J 3 bases short, with 9 bases between. CDR1 and CDR2 from the germline V gene are ENHRY and SYGVKD. DNA for the CDR3: TGTGCCATCAGTGAGTCGACAGGTTTCTACAATGAGCAGTTCTTC. Residues: CAISESTGFYNEQFF.

This sequence joins TRBV7-2 and TRBJ2-5; 9 bases line up with TRBD2. The germline gives CDR1 SGHTA, CDR2 FQGNSA. The V segment lost 4 bases and the J segment 5 bases; nucleotides outside the gene matches: 8. This CDR3 comprises 15 residues. In DNA, the CDR3 is TGTGCCAGCAGCTCCAGCGGGGGGACGGGGGAGACCCAGTACTTC. Its protein is CASSSSGGTGETQYF.

This chain joins TRBV5-6 and TRBJ1-5, with TRBD1 matching 10 bases. The trim removed 2 bases at V and 2 bases at J, leaving 7 bases unmatched. The CDR3 sequence is 17 residues long. Germline V gene lookup returns CDR1 SGHDT and CDR2 YYEEEE. The CDR3 region is CASSFMTGGGGNQPQHF. The CDR3 DNA follows: TGTGCCAGCAGCTTTATGACAGGGGGCGGTGGCAATCAGCCCCAGCATTTT. Supplemented by reference TRBV5-6 and TRBJ1-5, the full variable domain reads DAGVTQSPTHLIKTRGQQVTLRCSPKSGHDTVSWYQQALGQGPQFIFQYYEEEERQRGNFPDRFSGHQFPNYSSELNVNALLLGDSALYLCASSFMTGGGGNQPQHFGDGTRLSIL.

The chain combines TRBV6-6 with TRBJ1-6; 9 positions match TRBD1. The CDR3 contains 15 residues. From germline, CDR1 is MNHNY and CDR2 SVGAGI (reference sequence). V gave up 6 bases and J gave up 9 bases; unmatched junction bases: 9. The CDR3 nucleotides read TGTGCCAGCAGAGGCCGGGACAGGGACGTTTCACCCCTCCACTTT. Its translation is CASRGRDRDVSPLHF.

The chain carries TRBV5-1 and TRBJ2-5; 8 bases map to TRBD1. Germline V gene data show CDR1 as SGHRS and CDR2 as YFSETQ. The ends lost 2 bases at V and 2 bases at J; junction bases unmatched: 2. This CDR3 is 14 amino acids long. The CDR3 loop reads CASSFGQGQETQYF. The CDR3 DNA reads TGCGCCAGCAGCTTCGGACAGGGTCAAGAGACCCAGTACTTC.

The chain recombines TRBV28 with TRBJ1-4, with D possibly TRBD1 on 5 matching bases. V was cut by 3 bases and J by 3 bases, with 11 bases left in between. Per the germline V gene, CDR1 is MDHEN and CDR2 is SYDVKM. The CDR3 covers 15 residues. The CDR3 loop is CASSFQGFANEKLFF. CDR3 nucleotide sequence: TGTGCCAGCAGTTTTCAGGGTTTCGCTAATGAAAAACTGTTTTTT.

This chain joins TRBV10-1 and TRBJ2-3; 7 bases align to TRBD2. The CDR3 sequence is 15 residues long. V gave up 2 bases and J gave up 8 bases; unmatched junction bases: 10. CDR1 WNHNN and CDR2 SYGVQD come from the germline V gene (reference sequence). CDR3 sequence (DNA): TGCGCCAGCAGTGAGGGGCTAGCGGTCGGGGCTACGCAGTATTTT. Translating gives CASSEGLAVGATQYF.

J is TRBJ2-3 and V is TRBV7-3; D uncertain. The V gene lost 5 bases and the J gene lost 3 bases, with 6 bases spanning the gap. CDR3 length equals 12 residues. The germline gives CDR1 SGHTA, CDR2 FQGTGA. CDR3 loop: CASSPNTDTQYF. The CDR3 nucleotides read TGTGCCAGCAGCCCAAATACAGATACGCAGTATTTT. The entire variable domain, with the rest obtained from reference TRBV7-3 and TRBJ2-3, is as follows: GAGVSQTPSNKVTEKGKYVELRCDPISGHTALYWYRQSLGQGPEFLIYFQGTGAADDSGLPNDRFFAVRPEGSVSTLKIQRTERGDSAVYLCASSPNTDTQYFGPGTRLTVL.

This clone turned up a few times. V usage is TRBV10-3 and J usage is TRBJ1-5; weak D call: TRBD1 (5 bases). V lost 2 bases to trimming and J lost 6 bases, with 14 bases between them. The germline CDR1 and CDR2 sequences are ENHRY and SYGVKD. CDR3 length: 15 residues. The CDR3 DNA reads as TGTGCCATCAGTGAGACGACGGACGGGGGTCAGCCCCAGCATTTT. Translation gives CAISETTDGGQPQHF.

The chain has TRBV4-2 and TRBJ1-4; perhaps TRBD1 as D (5 bases). The CDR3 runs 16 residues. Trimming removed 0 bases from V and 5 bases from J, with 13 bases in between. Germline lookup yields CDR1 LGHNA and CDR2 YNFKEQ. The CDR3 region is CASSQEPTVFNEKLFF. CDR3 bases: TGTGCCAGCAGCCAAGAACCGACAGTTTTCAATGAAAAACTGTTTTTT.

This sequence joins TRBV7-8 and TRBJ1-5, with TRBD1 as a possible D gene (6 bases). V was cut by 1 base and J by 0 bases, with 16 bases left in between. In germline, CDR1 is SGHVS, CDR2 FQNEAQ. This CDR3 has 18 amino acids. The CDR3 sequence: CASSLGGEGVLSNQPQHF. In nucleotides, the CDR3 is TGTGCCAGCAGCTTAGGGGGAGAGGGGGTTCTTAGCAATCAGCCCCAGCATTTT.

The chain combines TRBV29-1 with TRBJ1-2; TRBD1 agrees at 7 bases. The junction had 9 bases not matched to a gene; V was cut back by 6 bases and J by 5 bases. The germline CDR1 and CDR2 sequences are SQVTM and ANQGSEA. The CDR3 totals 13 residues. DNA for the CDR3: TGCAGCGTCGGTACAGGGGACAGATATGGCTACACCTTC. This translates into CSVGTGDRYGYTF.

V usage is TRBV27 and J usage is TRBJ2-7; 8 nucleotides align to TRBD1. Germline values: CDR1 MNHEY, CDR2 SMNVEV (reference sequence). V dropped 6 bases and J dropped 3; count of bases not matched to a gene: 13. This CDR3 contains 16 residues. The chain's CDR3 is CASSARQGQRNYEQYF. As DNA, the CDR3 is TGTGCCAGCAGCGCAAGACAGGGGCAAAGAAACTACGAGCAGTACTTC.